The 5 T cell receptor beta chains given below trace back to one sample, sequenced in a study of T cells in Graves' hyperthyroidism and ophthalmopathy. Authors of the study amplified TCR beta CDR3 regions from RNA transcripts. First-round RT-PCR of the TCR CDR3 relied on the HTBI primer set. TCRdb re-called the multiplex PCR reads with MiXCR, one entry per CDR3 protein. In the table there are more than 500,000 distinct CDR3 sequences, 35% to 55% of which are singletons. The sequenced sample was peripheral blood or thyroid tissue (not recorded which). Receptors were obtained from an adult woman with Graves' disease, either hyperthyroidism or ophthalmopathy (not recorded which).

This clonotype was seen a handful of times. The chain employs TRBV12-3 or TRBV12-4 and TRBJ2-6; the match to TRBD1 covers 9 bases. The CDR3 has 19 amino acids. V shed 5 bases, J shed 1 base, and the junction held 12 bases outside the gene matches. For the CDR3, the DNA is TGTGCCAGCAGTCCACAGGGGGCCGCTTCTGTTTCTGGGGCCAACGTCCTGACTTTC. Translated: CASSPQGAASVSGANVLTF.

CDR3: CSARLAGVDGANVLTF. Written as DNA, the CDR3 is TGCAGTGCTAGACTAGCGGGAGTAGATGGGGCCAACGTCCTGACTTTC. This chain joins TRBV20-1 and TRBJ2-6; 10 bases map to TRBD2. This CDR3 comprises 16 residues. Germline lookup yields CDR1 DFQATT and CDR2 SNEGSKA (reference sequence). V gave up 2 bases and J gave up 3 bases; unmatched junction bases: 4.

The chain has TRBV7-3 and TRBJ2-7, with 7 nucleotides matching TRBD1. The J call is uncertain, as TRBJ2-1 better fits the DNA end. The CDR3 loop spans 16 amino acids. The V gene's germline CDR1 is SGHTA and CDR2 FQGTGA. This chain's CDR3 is CASSPGAQGPPDEQFF. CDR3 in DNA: TGTGCCAGCAGCCCCGGGGCACAGGGGCCGCCCGATGAGCAGTTCTTC.

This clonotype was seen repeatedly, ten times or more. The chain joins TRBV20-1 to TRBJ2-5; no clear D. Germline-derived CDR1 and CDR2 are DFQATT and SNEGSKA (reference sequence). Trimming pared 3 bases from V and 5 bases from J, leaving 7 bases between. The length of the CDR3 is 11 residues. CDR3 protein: CSARAVETQYF. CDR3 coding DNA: TGCAGTGCTAGGGCAGTTGAGACCCAGTACTTC.

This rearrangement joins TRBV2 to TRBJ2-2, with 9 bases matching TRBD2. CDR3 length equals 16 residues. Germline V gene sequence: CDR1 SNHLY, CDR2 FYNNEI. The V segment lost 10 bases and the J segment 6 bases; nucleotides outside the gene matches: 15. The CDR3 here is CATWGIAGVGAGELFF. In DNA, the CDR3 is TGTGCCACTTGGGGCATAGCGGGAGTGGGGGCCGGGGAGCTGTTTTTT. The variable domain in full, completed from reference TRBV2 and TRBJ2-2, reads EPEVTQTPSHQVTQMGQEVILRCVPISNHLYFYWYRQILGQKVEFLVSFYNNEISEKSEIFDDQFSVERPDGSNFTLKIRSTKLEDSAMYFCATWGIAGVGAGELFFGEGSRLTVL.